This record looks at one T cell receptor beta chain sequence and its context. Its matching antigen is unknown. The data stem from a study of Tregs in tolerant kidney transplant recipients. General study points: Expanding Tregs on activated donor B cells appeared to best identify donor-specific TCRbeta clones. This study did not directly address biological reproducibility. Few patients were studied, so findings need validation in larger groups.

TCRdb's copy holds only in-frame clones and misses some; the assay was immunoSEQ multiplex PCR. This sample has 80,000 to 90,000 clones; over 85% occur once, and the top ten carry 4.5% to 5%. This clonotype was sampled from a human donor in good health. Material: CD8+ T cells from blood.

The CDR3 coding sequence is TGCGCCAGCAGCTTGGCAAGGGAATCCTACGAGCAGTACTTC. It encodes CASSLARESYEQYF. The chain links TRBV5-1 to TRBJ2-7; D is undetermined. CDR3 length equals 14 residues. Germline V gene sequence: CDR1 SGHRS, CDR2 YFSETQ. Trimming stripped 0 bases from V and 1 base from J, with 8 bases between.